The 30 T cell receptor beta chains in this list originate from one sample, sequenced in a study of shared clonotypes between healthy human individuals. The table came from immunoSEQ multiplex PCR; TCRdb's copy has only in-frame clones and leaves some out. The sample holds about 580,000 clones, 98% seen once. Terminally differentiated effector memory CD45RA+ cells were left out of the naive CD8 fraction, which was CD45RO-negative and positively selected for CCR7. Sequencing was performed on naive CD8+ T cells sorted from blood. Every receptor here comes from a man aged 25 to 40 in good health.

The chain's CDR3 is CASSFSRAWTDTQYF. The CDR3 DNA sequence: TGTGCCAGCAGCTTCAGTAGAGCGTGGACAGATACGCAGTATTTT. V and J are TRBV7-6 and TRBJ2-3; D ambiguous. V was shortened by 3 bases and J by 3 bases, with 13 bases between the two germline ends. The CDR3 is 15 amino acids. Germline V CDR1 and CDR2: SGHVS, FNYEAQ.

The rearrangement links TRBV2 to TRBJ2-7; D unresolved. There are 14 residues in the CDR3. Per the germline V gene, CDR1 is SNHLY and CDR2 is FYNNEI. With 3 bases removed from V and 2 bases from J, the gap between germline ends came to 11 bases. CDR3: CASSELGQTYEQYF. The CDR3 region has the DNA TGTGCCAGCAGTGAGCTAGGTCAGACCTACGAGCAGTACTTC.

This sequence joins TRBV30 and TRBJ2-7; a weak D match, TRBD1 (6 bases). Between the trimmed V and J ends, which lost 1 base and 1 base, there was a span of 8 bases. The CDR3 covers 13 residues. The germline CDR1 and CDR2 sequences are GTSNPN and SVGIG (reference sequence). The CDR3 sequence: CAWSGQASYEQYF. CDR3 bases: TGTGCCTGGAGTGGACAGGCTTCCTACGAGCAGTACTTC.

Written as DNA, the CDR3 is TGCGCCAGCAGCTTGGAGACAGGGGGCCTTGAAGAAGCTTTCTTT. Protein product: CASSLETGGLEEAFF. The rearrangement joins TRBV5-1 to TRBJ1-1, with TRBD1 matching over 10 bases. The junction had 7 bases not matched to a gene; V was cut back by 0 bases and J by 8 bases. Germline values: CDR1 SGHRS, CDR2 YFSETQ. This CDR3 region has 15 residues.

Concerning this clone: Distinct nucleotide sequences in the sample also encode this CDR3. The chain carries TRBV27 and TRBJ2-7; D not certain. CDR3 length: 13 amino acids. With 3 bases removed from V and 0 bases from J, the gap between germline ends came to 6 bases. Germline CDR1 and CDR2: MNHEY and SMNVEV (reference sequence). DNA of the CDR3: TGTGCCAGCAGTTTGGCAGGCTCCTACGAGCAGTACTTC. Amino acids: CASSLAGSYEQYF.

The chain employs TRBV7-9 and TRBJ2-1; 8 bases are shared with TRBD2. CDR3 length: 15 residues. The germline CDR1 and CDR2 sequences are SEHNR and FQNEAQ (reference sequence). With V trimmed by 5 bases and J by 4 bases, 7 bases remained unmatched. Here the CDR3 reads CASSLLLAEYNEQFF. As DNA, the CDR3 is TGTGCCAGCAGCCTCCTACTAGCGGAATACAATGAGCAGTTCTTC. The entire variable domain, with the rest obtained from reference TRBV7-9 and TRBJ2-1, is as follows: DTGVSQNPRHKITKRGQNVTFRCDPISEHNRLYWYRQTLGQGPEFLTYFQNEAQLEKSRLLSDRFSAERPKGSFSTLEIQRTEQGDSAMYLCASSLLLAEYNEQFFGPGTRLTVL.

This clone appeared a single time. The chain recombines TRBV11-2 with TRBJ2-7; TRBD2 aligns across 9 bases. The CDR3 sequence is 14 residues long. Germline trimming cut 1 base from V and 4 bases from J; bases unmatched to any gene: 2. Germline V lookup: CDR1 SGHAT, CDR2 FQNNGV. The CDR3 DNA reads TGTGCCAGCAGCTTAGCTAGCGGGGAGTACGAGCAGTACTTC. Translated: CASSLASGEYEQYF. The complete variable domain, with remaining parts taken from reference TRBV11-2 and TRBJ2-7, reads EAGVAQSPRYKIIEKRQSVAFWCNPISGHATLYWYQQILGQGPKLLIQFQNNGVVDDSQLPKDRFSAERLKGVDSTLKIQPAKLEDSAVYLCASSLASGEYEQYFGPGTRLTVT.

This clone was detected only once. The chain recombines TRBV5-1 with TRBJ1-3; 8 positions agree with TRBD1. With V trimmed by 5 bases and J by 2 bases, 9 bases remained unmatched. The length of the CDR3 is 16 residues. The germline gives CDR1 SGHRS, CDR2 YFSETQ. In DNA, the CDR3 is TGCGCCAGCAGGACAGGGGAAGGGATTGCTGGAAACACCATATATTTT. The encoded protein is CASRTGEGIAGNTIYF.

J is TRBJ2-5 and V is TRBV11-2; D gene ambiguous. The ends were cut back, 5 bases at V and 7 bases at J, with 11 bases in the middle. The CDR3 sequence is 12 residues long. Germline V CDR1 and CDR2: SGHAT, FQNNGV. The CDR3: CASSPLEATQYF. For the CDR3, the DNA is TGTGCCAGCAGCCCTTTGGAAGCGACCCAGTACTTC.

The rearrangement uses TRBV9 and TRBJ2-5; a weak D match, TRBD1 (6 bases). The CDR3 length is 14 residues. Germline CDR1 is SGDLS and CDR2 is YYNGEE. Trimming pared 4 bases from V and 1 base from J, leaving 11 bases between. CDR3 loop: CASSPGTPQETQYF. The CDR3 nucleotides are TGTGCCAGCAGCCCCGGGACACCCCAAGAGACCCAGTACTTC.

This chain links TRBV7-6 with TRBJ2-5, with 8 bases matching TRBD2. This CDR3 region has 16 residues. Germline V lookup: CDR1 SGHVS, CDR2 FNYEAQ. With 5 bases clipped from V and 8 bases from J, the junction kept 16 bases outside the gene matches. The chain's CDR3 is CASSQMTSEGGFTQYF. The CDR3 bases are TGTGCCAGCAGCCAAATGACTAGCGAGGGGGGGTTTACCCAGTACTTC.

The chain joins TRBV7-8 to TRBJ2-3; either TRBD1 or TRBD2 may fit D (5 bases each). The CDR3 totals 14 residues. Germline V lookup: CDR1 SGHVS, CDR2 FQNEAQ. Trimming left V 5 bases short and J 1 base short, with 10 bases between. The CDR3 here is CASSPGGGTDTQYF. The CDR3 nucleotides are TGTGCCAGCAGCCCTGGGGGAGGCACAGATACGCAGTATTTT.

With regard to this clone: The same CDR3 arises from other DNA sequences in this sample as well. The chain recombines TRBV9 with TRBJ2-1, with D uncertain. The length of the CDR3 is 12 residues. Germline V gives CDR1 SGDLS, CDR2 YYNGEE. The V end lost 0 bases, the J end lost 6 bases, and 4 bases lay between the germline ends. CDR3 protein: CASSVASNEQFF. DNA for the CDR3: TGTGCCAGCAGCGTAGCCTCCAATGAGCAGTTCTTC.

The table lists this clone with a few counts. V usage is TRBV27 and J usage is TRBJ2-7, with 11 bases aligning to TRBD1. Germline CDR1 is MNHEY and CDR2 is SMNVEV (reference sequence). The CDR3 runs 12 residues. Trimming cost V 5 bases and J 11 bases; bases outside gene matches: 5. CDR3 residues: CASSAGTGGEYF. The CDR3 DNA sequence: TGTGCCAGCAGTGCCGGGACAGGGGGAGAGTACTTC.

CDR3 amino acids: CASSSAITSGRYSYNEQFF. CDR3 coding DNA: TGTGCCAGCAGCTCAGCGATTACTAGCGGAAGATACTCCTACAATGAGCAGTTCTTC. This chain connects TRBV7-9 to TRBJ2-1, with 8 nucleotides matching TRBD2. V was pared by 4 bases and J by 0 bases, with 14 bases of the junction left unmatched. This CDR3 spans 19 amino acids. Germline V gene lookup returns CDR1 SEHNR and CDR2 FQNEAQ (reference sequence).

This chain uses TRBV5-5 with TRBJ2-7; 8 positions agree with TRBD1. There are 16 residues in the CDR3. Germline CDR1 and CDR2: SGHKS and YYEKEE (reference sequence). The trim removed 4 bases at V and 2 bases at J, leaving 11 bases unmatched. CDR3 in amino acids: CASSIPTGVATYEQYF. Here the CDR3 DNA reads TGTGCCAGCAGCATTCCGACAGGGGTCGCAACCTACGAGCAGTACTTC.

V gene TRBV18 combines with J gene TRBJ2-3, with 13 bases identical to TRBD2. Germline loops: CDR1 KGHSH, CDR2 LQKENI. V gave up 5 bases and J gave up 2 bases; unmatched junction bases: 10. This CDR3 region has 18 residues. The CDR3 sequence is CASSSSLGLAGNTDTQYF. CDR3 DNA sequence: TGTGCCAGCTCATCAAGCCTGGGACTAGCGGGGAACACAGATACGCAGTATTTT.

This chain uses TRBV6-4 with TRBJ1-2; no firm D call. Germline CDR1 reads MRHNA; CDR2 reads SNTAGT. V lost 3 bases to trimming and J lost 8 bases, with 13 bases between them. The CDR3 runs to 13 residues. The CDR3 here is CASSDSDGLGYTF. CDR3 in DNA: TGTGCCAGCAGTGATTCGGACGGCCTGGGCTACACCTTC.

The genes are TRBV11-2 and TRBJ2-1; 8 nucleotides align to TRBD1. The CDR3 has 17 residues. Germline V CDR1 and CDR2: SGHAT, FQNNGV. J gave up 1 base and V 4 bases, and 9 bases lay outside the gene matches. The CDR3 reads CASSSPLDRASYNEQFF. In nucleotides, the CDR3 is TGTGCCAGCAGCTCCCCCCTGGACAGGGCATCCTACAATGAGCAGTTCTTC.

The gene calls are TRBV2 and TRBJ1-5, with 10 bases that match TRBD1. The trim removed 6 bases at V and 5 bases at J, leaving 19 bases unmatched. This CDR3 contains 19 residues. Germline CDR1 and CDR2: SNHLY and FYNNEI. In DNA form, the CDR3 reads TGTGCCAGCAGCGTAAACCGGGACAGGGGAAGTATGGTCTATCAGCCCCAGCATTTT. Amino acid sequence: CASSVNRDRGSMVYQPQHF.

The gene calls are TRBV7-8 and TRBJ2-2; D assignment may be TRBD1 or TRBD2 (5 bases each). Trimming cost V 10 bases and J 2 bases, with 17 bases left between them. This CDR3 spans 15 amino acids. CDR1 is SGHVS and CDR2 is FQNEAQ in the germline V gene. The CDR3 reads CATSFLGENTGELFF. The CDR3 coding sequence is TGTGCCACCAGTTTTTTGGGGGAAAACACCGGGGAGCTGTTTTTT.

The gene calls are TRBV7-6 and TRBJ2-1; D perhaps matches TRBD2 (6 bases). The CDR3 is 19 amino acids. Germline CDR1 and CDR2: SGHVS and FNYEAQ. V was shortened by 5 bases and J by 0 bases, with 23 bases between the two germline ends. The CDR3 protein is CASSLAGVAGPYSYNEQFF. The CDR3, as DNA: TGTGCCAGCAGCCTGGCTGGGGTGGCGGGACCTTACTCCTACAATGAGCAGTTCTTC. Combining the CDR3 with reference TRBV7-6 and TRBJ2-1 gives the whole variable domain GAGVSQSPRYKVTKRGQDVALRCDPISGHVSLYWYRQALGQGPEFLTYFNYEAQQDKSGLPNDRFSAERPEGSISTLTIQRTEQRDSAMYRCASSLAGVAGPYSYNEQFFGPGTRLTVL.

J is TRBJ1-5 and V is TRBV11-2; TRBD1 is a possible D gene (5 bases). The CDR3 is 15 residues long. Germline CDR1 and CDR2: SGHAT and FQNNGV. V shed 2 bases and J shed 1 base, with 9 bases lying between them. DNA for the CDR3: TGTGCCAGCAGCTTAACCCGGGGGAGCAATCAGCCCCAGCATTTT. Encoded protein: CASSLTRGSNQPQHF.

A single count supports this clone. The chain carries TRBV9 and TRBJ1-2; no clear D. The germline CDR1 and CDR2 sequences are SGDLS and YYNGEE. The ends were cut back, 6 bases at V and 6 bases at J, with 9 bases in the middle. The CDR3 contains 11 residues. The CDR3 is CASTDVDGYTF. CDR3 nucleotide sequence: TGTGCCAGCACCGACGTCGATGGCTACACCTTC.

The chain carries TRBV7-6 and TRBJ1-4; D uncertain. The germline V gene encodes CDR1 SGHVS and CDR2 FNYEAQ. This CDR3 has 12 amino acids. With 3 bases removed from V and 3 bases from J, the gap between germline ends came to 2 bases. This CDR3 reads CASSFSNEKLFF. The DNA for the CDR3 is TGTGCCAGCAGCTTTTCTAATGAAAAACTGTTTTTT. Filled out from reference TRBV7-6 and TRBJ1-4, the complete variable domain reads GAGVSQSPRYKVTKRGQDVALRCDPISGHVSLYWYRQALGQGPEFLTYFNYEAQQDKSGLPNDRFSAERPEGSISTLTIQRTEQRDSAMYRCASSFSNEKLFFGSGTQLSVL.

The chain employs TRBV7-6 and TRBJ2-1; either TRBD1 or TRBD2 may fit D (5 bases each). V shed 3 bases and J shed 3 bases, with 12 bases lying between them. The CDR3 is 15 amino acids. Germline CDR1 and CDR2: SGHVS and FNYEAQ. The CDR3 DNA reads as TGTGCCAGCAGCTTGGGGGATGGGGACTACAATGAGCAGTTCTTC. Translation: CASSLGDGDYNEQFF.

The CDR3 sequence: CASSSRGTGSYEQYF. The CDR3 nucleotides are TGTGCCAGCAGCTCTCGAGGGACAGGGAGCTACGAGCAGTACTTC. This chain links TRBV5-8 with TRBJ2-7; 9 nucleotides line up with TRBD1. Germline V gives CDR1 SGHTS, CDR2 YDEGEE. After removal of 3 bases from V and 3 bases from J, the junction contained 7 bases not matched to a gene. The CDR3 runs to 15 residues.

This clone was seen just once. This chain joins TRBV4-1 and TRBJ2-1; no clear D gene. The CDR3 sequence is 14 residues long. CDR1 is MGHRA, CDR2 YSYEKL, per germline. Deletions cut 1 base from V and 5 bases from J, with 9 bases between. This CDR3 is CASSQVANDNEQFF. The CDR3 region has the DNA TGCGCCAGCAGCCAAGTGGCGAACGACAATGAGCAGTTCTTC.

This clone is a singleton in its sample. DNA for the CDR3: TGTGCCAGCAGTTACTCGGGTACGGGAGATACGCAGTATTTT. Translated, it gives CASSYSGTGDTQYF. The chain couples TRBV6-5 to TRBJ2-3; no definite D call. The CDR3 runs 14 residues. V lost 0 bases, J lost 5 bases, and 9 bases lay in between. Germline CDR1 MNHEY, CDR2 SVGAGI.

The chain carries TRBV4-1 and TRBJ2-7; D not certain. Germline V gives CDR1 MGHRA, CDR2 YSYEKL. V was clipped by 3 bases and J by 2 bases, with 14 bases between them. This CDR3 contains 15 residues. DNA of the CDR3: TGCGCCAGCAGCCATGCCTGGGCAGCACCCTACGAGCAGTACTTC. It specifies CASSHAWAAPYEQYF.